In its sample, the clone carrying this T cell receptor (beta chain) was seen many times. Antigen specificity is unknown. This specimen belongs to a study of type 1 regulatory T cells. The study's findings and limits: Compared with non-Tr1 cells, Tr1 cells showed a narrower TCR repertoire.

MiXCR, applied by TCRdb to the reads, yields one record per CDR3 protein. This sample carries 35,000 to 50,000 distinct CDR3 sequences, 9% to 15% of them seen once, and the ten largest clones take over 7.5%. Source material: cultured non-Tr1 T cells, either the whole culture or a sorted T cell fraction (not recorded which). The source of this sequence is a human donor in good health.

Here the CDR3 reads CASSGQVRETQYF. Written as DNA, the CDR3 is TGTGCCAGCAGTGGACAGGTTAGGGAGACCCAGTACTTC. The chain recombines TRBV6-1 with TRBJ2-5, with a tentative D call TRBD1 (6 bases). CDR1 MNHNS and CDR2 SASEGT come from the germline V gene. The V end was cut by 4 bases, the J end by 5 bases, with 11 bases between. The CDR3 contains 13 residues.